The clone carrying this T cell receptor beta chain was counted ten times or more. The CDR3 consists of 15 residues. Trimming cost V 8 bases and J 5 bases; bases outside gene matches: 7. The source of the sample is a study of molecular identifiers for immune sequencing clone quantification. Each CDR3 protein is one row after TCRdb ran MiXCR on the PCR reads. The table includes fewer than 45,000 distinct CDR3 sequences, roughly 20% detected once. Sequenced: naive CD8+ T cells from blood, with Jurkat cell RNA spiked in. The subset was: FACS-sorted CD8+CD4-CCR7+CD45RA+ naive T cells. The rearrangement links TRBV12-3 or TRBV12-4 to TRBJ2-1; 12 nucleotides agree with TRBD2. The origin of this receptor is a human donor in good health. Some libraries in this study had Jurkat cell RNA spiked in. CDR3 protein: CASSTGLAGNNEQFF. The CDR3 nucleotides read TGTGCCAGCTCAACCGGACTAGCGGGAAACAATGAGCAGTTCTTC.